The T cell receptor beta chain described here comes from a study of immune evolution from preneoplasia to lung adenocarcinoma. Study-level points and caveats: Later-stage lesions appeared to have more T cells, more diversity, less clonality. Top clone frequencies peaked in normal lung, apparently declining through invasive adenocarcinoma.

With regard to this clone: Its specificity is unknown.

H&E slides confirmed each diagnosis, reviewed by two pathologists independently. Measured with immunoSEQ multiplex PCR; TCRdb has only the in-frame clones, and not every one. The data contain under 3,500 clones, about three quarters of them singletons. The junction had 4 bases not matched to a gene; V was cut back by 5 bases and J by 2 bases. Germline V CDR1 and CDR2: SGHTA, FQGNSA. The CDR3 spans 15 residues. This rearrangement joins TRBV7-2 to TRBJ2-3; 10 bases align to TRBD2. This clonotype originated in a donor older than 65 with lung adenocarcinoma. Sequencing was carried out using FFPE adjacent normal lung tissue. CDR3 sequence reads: CASSLLAGYTDTQYF. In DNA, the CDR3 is TGTGCCAGCAGCCTACTAGCGGGATACACAGATACGCAGTATTTT.